The 7 T cell receptor beta chains below all came from one sample that was sequenced in a study of shared clonotypes between healthy human individuals. Profiling relied on immunoSEQ multiplex PCR, and the TCRdb table lists in-frame clones only, not all of them. The sample consists of around 560,000 clones, roughly 95% of them appearing once. Terminally differentiated effector memory CD45RA+ cells were excluded by CCR7 positive selection of CD45RO-negative cells. Sequencing was carried out using naive CD8+ T cells sorted from blood. The receptors originated from a woman in her 30s in good health.

This chain links TRBV27 with TRBJ1-6, with D possibly being TRBD1 (6 bases). The V gene lost 3 bases and the J gene lost 9 bases, with 15 bases spanning the gap. The germline CDR1 and CDR2 sequences are MNHEY and SMNVEV (reference sequence). CDR3 length: 15 amino acids. The CDR3 nucleotides read TGTGCCAGCAGTTTCAACAGGGCCTCTCGTTCACCCCTCCACTTT. Protein product: CASSFNRASRSPLHF.

This chain joins TRBV27 and TRBJ2-1; no reliable D call. Per germline, CDR1 MNHEY and CDR2 SMNVEV (reference sequence). V lost 8 bases to trimming and J lost 3 bases, with 5 bases between them. The CDR3 covers 11 residues. In nucleotides, the CDR3 is TGTGCCAGCCGGCGCTACAATGAGCAGTTCTTC. It translates to CASRRYNEQFF.

The rearrangement joins TRBV4-1 to TRBJ2-7, with D unresolved. CDR1 and CDR2 (germline): MGHRA, YSYEKL. V was shortened by 3 bases and J by 1 base, with 13 bases between the two germline ends. The CDR3 spans 15 residues. For the CDR3, the DNA is TGCGCCAGCAGCCACACCGCTGAAGGGTCCTACGAGCAGTACTTC. This sequence encodes CASSHTAEGSYEQYF.

The chain combines TRBV28 with TRBJ2-1, with D perhaps TRBD1 or TRBD2 (5 bases each). This CDR3 has 13 amino acids. Germline V gene data show CDR1 as MDHEN and CDR2 as SYDVKM. V lost 5 bases and J lost 6, with 11 bases in between. CDR3 sequence (DNA): TGTGCCAGCAGTCCATATGGGGGCAATGAGCAGTTCTTC. Translation gives CASSPYGGNEQFF.

The chain couples TRBV6-6 to TRBJ2-7; 10 bases are shared with TRBD1. Germline CDR1 MNHNY, CDR2 SVGAGI (reference sequence). The trim removed 7 bases at V and 4 bases at J, leaving 7 bases unmatched. There are 14 residues in the CDR3. The CDR3 coding sequence is TGTGCCAGCACCGGACAGGGGGTGAAGTACGAGCAGTACTTC. Its protein is CASTGQGVKYEQYF.

V and J are TRBV5-6 and TRBJ2-7, with D perhaps assigned TRBD1 or TRBD2 (5 bases each). The CDR3 sequence is 11 residues long. CDR1 is SGHDT and CDR2 is YYEEEE in the germline V gene. V gave up 4 bases and J gave up 11 bases, with 13 bases separating them. DNA for the CDR3: TGTGCCAGCAGCCTTACCGGGACGGAGTACTTC. Protein sequence: CASSLTGTEYF. Full variable domain (remainder filled in from reference TRBV5-6 and TRBJ2-7): DAGVTQSPTHLIKTRGQQVTLRCSPKSGHDTVSWYQQALGQGPQFIFQYYEEEERQRGNFPDRFSGHQFPNYSSELNVNALLLGDSALYLCASSLTGTEYFGPGTRLTVT.

The chain uses TRBV13 and TRBJ1-1; D unclear. Trimming shortened V by 6 bases and J by 2 bases, and 10 bases separated the two germline ends. The germline V gene has CDR1 PRHDT and CDR2 FYEKMQ (reference sequence). The CDR3 has 13 amino acids. The chain's CDR3 is CASREGFNTEAFF. Here the CDR3 DNA reads TGTGCCAGCAGGGAGGGATTTAACACTGAAGCTTTCTTT.